This TCR beta chain was sequenced for a study of blood T cells in healthy people across ages. General study points: Because sorting was not performed, PBMCs prevented conclusive naive versus antigen-experienced comparison.

The sample, around 10 milliliters of peripheral blood, was drawn from each donor. Extraction of total RNA produced a minimum of 6 micrograms from each sample. A word on this clonotype: Its antigen is not known.

Alongside a J-beta primer mix, a sample-barcoded 5' primer served in a second PCR lasting about 6 to 12 cycles. A tag from a template-switch adaptor with 12 random nucleotides marked each cDNA molecule. MiXCR, applied by TCRdb to the 5' RACE reads, yields one record per CDR3 protein. The sample contains 550,000 to 700,000 distinct CDR3 sequences, 27% of which appear only once. The CDR3 totals 15 residues. The J segment lost 6 bases and the V segment lost 5 bases, leaving 12 bases of the junction unmatched. Looked up from germline, CDR1 is SGHTA and CDR2 is FQGNSA. Sample: blood. The TCR was taken from a woman in her sixties or seventies in good health. The genes are TRBV7-2 and TRBJ1-2; 7 nucleotides line up with TRBD1. CDR3 amino acids: CASSPGGQGGHGYTF. CDR3 in DNA: TGTGCCAGCAGCCCTGGAGGGCAGGGGGGACATGGCTACACCTTC.